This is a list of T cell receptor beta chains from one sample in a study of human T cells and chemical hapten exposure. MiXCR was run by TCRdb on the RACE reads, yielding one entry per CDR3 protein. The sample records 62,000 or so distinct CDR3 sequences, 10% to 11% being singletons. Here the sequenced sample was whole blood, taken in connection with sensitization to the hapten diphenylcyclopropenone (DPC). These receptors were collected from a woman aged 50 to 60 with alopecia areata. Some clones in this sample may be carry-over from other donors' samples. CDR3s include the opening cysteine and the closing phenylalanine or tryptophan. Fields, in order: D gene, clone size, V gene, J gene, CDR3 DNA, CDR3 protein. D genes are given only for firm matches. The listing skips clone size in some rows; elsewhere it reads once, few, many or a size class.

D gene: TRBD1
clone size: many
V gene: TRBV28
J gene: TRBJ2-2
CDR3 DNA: TGTGCCAGCAGACCCCCTGACAGGGGCAACACCGGGGAGCTGTTTTTT
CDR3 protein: CASRPPDRGNTGELFF

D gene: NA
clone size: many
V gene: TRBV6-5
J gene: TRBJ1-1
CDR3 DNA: TGTGCCAGCAGCCTGATTGGGGGGGCCCCGGAGGACACTGAAGCTTTCTTT
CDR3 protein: CASSLIGGAPEDTEAFF

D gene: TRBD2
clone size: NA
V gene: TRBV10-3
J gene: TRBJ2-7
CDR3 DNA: TGTGCCAGCAGGACTAGCACCCGGGGTTCCTACGAGCAGTACTTC
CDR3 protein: CASRTSTRGSYEQYF

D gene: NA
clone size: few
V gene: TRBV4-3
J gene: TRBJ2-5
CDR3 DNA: TGCGCCAGCAGCCAAATCAGACGAGAGACCCAGTACTTC
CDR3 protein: CASSQIRRETQYF

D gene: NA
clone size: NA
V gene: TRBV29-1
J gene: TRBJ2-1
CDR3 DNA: TGCAGCGTTGCCTGGCCGAGCTCCTACAATGAGCAGTTCTTC
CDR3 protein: CSVAWPSSYNEQFF

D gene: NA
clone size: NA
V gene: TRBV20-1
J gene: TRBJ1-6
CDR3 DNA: TGCAGTGCTAGTGAAGCCACGGATTCACCCCTCCACTTT
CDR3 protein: CSASEATDSPLHF

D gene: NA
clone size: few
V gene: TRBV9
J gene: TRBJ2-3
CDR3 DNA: TGTGCCAGCAGCGCCGCCGCCAGTGTAGATCCCACAGATACGCAGTATTTT
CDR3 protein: CASSAAASVDPTDTQYF

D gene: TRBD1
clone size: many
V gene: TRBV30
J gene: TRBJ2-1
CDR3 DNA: TGTGCCTGGAGCGGTTCTTCAGGGGGTGCCTACAATGAGCAGTTCTTC
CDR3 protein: CAWSGSSGGAYNEQFF

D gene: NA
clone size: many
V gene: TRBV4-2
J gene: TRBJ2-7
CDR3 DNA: TGTGCCAGCAGCCAACGGGCAGGTTTCTACGAGCAGTACTTC
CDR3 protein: CASSQRAGFYEQYF

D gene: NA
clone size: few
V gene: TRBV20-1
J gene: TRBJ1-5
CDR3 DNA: TGCAGTGCAACAGGGAATCAGCCCCAGCATTTT
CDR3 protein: CSATGNQPQHF

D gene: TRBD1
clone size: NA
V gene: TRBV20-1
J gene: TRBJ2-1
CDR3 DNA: TGCAGTGCTAGGGGCGACAGGGCCCATGAGCAGTTCTTC
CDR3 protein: CSARGDRAHEQFF

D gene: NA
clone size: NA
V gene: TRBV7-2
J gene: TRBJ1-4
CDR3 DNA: TGTGCCAGCACCCAAGGGCCTTCTAATGAAAAACTGTTTTTT
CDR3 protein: CASTQGPSNEKLFF

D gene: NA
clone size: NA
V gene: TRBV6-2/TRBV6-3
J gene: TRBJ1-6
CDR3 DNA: TGTGCCAGCAAGAAGGCAGGAACAATATATAATTCACCCCTCCACTTT
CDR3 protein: CASKKAGTIYNSPLHF

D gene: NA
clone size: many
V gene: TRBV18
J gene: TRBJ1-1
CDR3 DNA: TGTGCCAGCTCACCTGACAGACAGAACAGAGGGGCTGAAGCTTTCTTT
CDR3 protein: CASSPDRQNRGAEAFF

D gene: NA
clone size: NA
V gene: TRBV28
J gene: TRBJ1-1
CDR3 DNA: TGTGCCAGCAGTTCCCCAGGGGAGGACACTGAAGCTTTCTTT
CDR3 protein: CASSSPGEDTEAFF

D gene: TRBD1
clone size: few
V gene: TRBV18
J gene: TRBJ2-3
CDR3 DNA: TGTGCCAGCTCACGCTTGACAGGGAAGACAGATACGCAGTATTTT
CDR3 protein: CASSRLTGKTDTQYF

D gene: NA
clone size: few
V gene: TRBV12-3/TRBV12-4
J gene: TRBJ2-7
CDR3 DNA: TGTGCCAGCAGCGTAAGGGCCTACGAGCAGTACTTC
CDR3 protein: CASSVRAYEQYF

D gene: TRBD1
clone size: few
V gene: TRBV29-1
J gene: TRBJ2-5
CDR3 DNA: TGCAGTTACTTCAGGGGGACCCAAGAGACCCAGTACTTC
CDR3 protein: CSYFRGTQETQYF

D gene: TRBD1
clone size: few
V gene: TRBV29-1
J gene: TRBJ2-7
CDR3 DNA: TGCAGCGGATCCGGGACAGGGCCCGAGCAGTACTTC
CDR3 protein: CSGSGTGPEQYF

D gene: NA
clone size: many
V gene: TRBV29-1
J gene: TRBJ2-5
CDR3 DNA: TGCAGCGTTGTGGCGCAGGGAAAAGAGACCCAGTACTTC
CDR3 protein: CSVVAQGKETQYF

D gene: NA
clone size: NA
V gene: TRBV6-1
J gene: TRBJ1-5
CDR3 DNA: TGTGCCAGCAGTCTCTCTCCCAGTAATAGCAATCAGCCCCAGCATTTT
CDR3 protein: CASSLSPSNSNQPQHF

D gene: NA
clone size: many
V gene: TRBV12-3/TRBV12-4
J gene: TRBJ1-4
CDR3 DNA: TGTGCCAGCAGGGAGGGCCGCTCTGAGTTTAATGAAAAACTGTTTTTT
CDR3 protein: CASREGRSEFNEKLFF

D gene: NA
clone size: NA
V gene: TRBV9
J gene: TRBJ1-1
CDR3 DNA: TGTGCCAGCAGTGAGTCGGCATCAAACACTGAAGCTTTCTTT
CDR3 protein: CASSESASNTEAFF

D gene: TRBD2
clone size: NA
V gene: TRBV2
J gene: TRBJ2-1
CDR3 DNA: TGTGCCAGCAATAGTCCTTTAGCGGGAGCCTACAATGAGCAGTTCTTC
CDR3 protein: CASNSPLAGAYNEQFF

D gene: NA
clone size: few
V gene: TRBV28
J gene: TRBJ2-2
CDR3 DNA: TGTGCCAGCAGTAACCCGAACACCGGGGAGCTGTTTTTT
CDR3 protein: CASSNPNTGELFF

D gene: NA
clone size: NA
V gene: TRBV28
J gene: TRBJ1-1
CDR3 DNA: TGTGCCAGCAGTTTGGGGTTACCTGAAGCTTTCTTT
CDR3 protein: CASSLGLPEAFF

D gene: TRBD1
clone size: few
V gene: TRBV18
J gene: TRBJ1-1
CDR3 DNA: TGTGCCAGCTCACCGCAGGGACAGACGAACACTGAAGCTTTCTTT
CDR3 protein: CASSPQGQTNTEAFF

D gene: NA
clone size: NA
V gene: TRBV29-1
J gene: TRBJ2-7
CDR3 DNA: TGCAGCGTGGCGGAGATCGAGCAGTACTTC
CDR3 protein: CSVAEIEQYF

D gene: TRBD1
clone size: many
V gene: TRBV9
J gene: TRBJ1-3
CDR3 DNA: TGTGCCAGCAGCGTAGCTGGCCCAGAGGGACAGGTCTCTGGAAACACCATATATTTT
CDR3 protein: CASSVAGPEGQVSGNTIYF

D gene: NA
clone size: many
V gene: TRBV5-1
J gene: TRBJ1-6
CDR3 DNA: TGCGCCAGCAGCTCGGTCAGCAATTCACCCCTCCACTTT
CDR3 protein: CASSSVSNSPLHF

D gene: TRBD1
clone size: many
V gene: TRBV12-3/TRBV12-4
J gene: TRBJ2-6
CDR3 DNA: TGTGCCAGCAAAGTGGTGGGGACAGGGGCCTCTGGGGCCAACGTCCTGACTTTC
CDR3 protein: CASKVVGTGASGANVLTF

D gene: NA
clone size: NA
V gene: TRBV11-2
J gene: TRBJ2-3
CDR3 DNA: TGTGCCAGCAGCTTTTCGCCCAGCACAGATACGCAGTATTTT
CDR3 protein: CASSFSPSTDTQYF

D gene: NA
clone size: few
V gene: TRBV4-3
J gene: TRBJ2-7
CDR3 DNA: TGCGCCAGCAGCCAGGGCAGGGACCGAGCCTACGAGCAGTACTTC
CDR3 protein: CASSQGRDRAYEQYF

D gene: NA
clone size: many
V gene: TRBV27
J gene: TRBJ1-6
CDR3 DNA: TGTGCCAGCAGTTCCCGGGGCCCTAATTCACCCCTCCACTTT
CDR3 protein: CASSSRGPNSPLHF

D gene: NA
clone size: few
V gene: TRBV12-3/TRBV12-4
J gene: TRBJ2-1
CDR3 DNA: TGTGCCAGCAGTTTTTCCTACAATGAGCAGTTCTTC
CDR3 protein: CASSFSYNEQFF

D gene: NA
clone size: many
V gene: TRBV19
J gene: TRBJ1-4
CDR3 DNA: TGTGCCAGTAGTATCTTCGTCGGATTTAATGAAAAACTGTTTTTT
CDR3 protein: CASSIFVGFNEKLFF

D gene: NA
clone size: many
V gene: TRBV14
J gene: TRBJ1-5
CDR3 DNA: TGTGCCAGCAGCCAAACCGTCCCGGGGCCCCAGCATTTT
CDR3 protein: CASSQTVPGPQHF

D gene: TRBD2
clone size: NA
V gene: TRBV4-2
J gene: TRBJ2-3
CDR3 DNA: TGTGCCAGCAGCCAAGATGGAAGCGGGGGGGTAGCAGATACGCAGTATTTT
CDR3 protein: CASSQDGSGGVADTQYF